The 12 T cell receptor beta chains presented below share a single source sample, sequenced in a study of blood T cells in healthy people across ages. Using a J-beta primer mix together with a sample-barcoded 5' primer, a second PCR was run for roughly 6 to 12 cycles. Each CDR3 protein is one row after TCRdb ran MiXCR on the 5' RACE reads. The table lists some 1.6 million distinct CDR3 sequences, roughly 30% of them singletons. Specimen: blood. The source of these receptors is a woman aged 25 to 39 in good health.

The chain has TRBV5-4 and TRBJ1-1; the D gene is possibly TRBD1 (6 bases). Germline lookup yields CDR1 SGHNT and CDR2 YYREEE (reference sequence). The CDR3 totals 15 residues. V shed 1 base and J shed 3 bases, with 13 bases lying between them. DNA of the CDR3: TGTGCCAGCAGCTTGTTTCAGGGGTGGGACACTGAAGCTTTCTTT. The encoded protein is CASSLFQGWDTEAFF.

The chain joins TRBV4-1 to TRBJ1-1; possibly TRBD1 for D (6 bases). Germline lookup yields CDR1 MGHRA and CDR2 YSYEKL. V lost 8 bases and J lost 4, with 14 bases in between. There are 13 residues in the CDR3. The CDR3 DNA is TGCGCCAGCGTCGGCGGGGGCAGCACTGAAGCTTTCTTT. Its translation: CASVGGGSTEAFF.

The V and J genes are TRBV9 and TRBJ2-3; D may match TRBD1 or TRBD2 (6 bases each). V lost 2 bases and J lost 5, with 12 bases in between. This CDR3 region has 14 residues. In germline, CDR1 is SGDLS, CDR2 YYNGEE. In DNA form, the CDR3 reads TGTGCCAGCAGCGTGACGGGGGCGGGAGATACGCAGTATTTT. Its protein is CASSVTGAGDTQYF.

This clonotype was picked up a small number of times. CDR3 residues: CASSPLSPDTGVDEQFF. CDR3 in DNA: TGTGCCAGCAGTCCCTTATCCCCGGACACGGGGGTCGATGAGCAGTTCTTC. The chain joins TRBV27 to TRBJ2-1; maybe TRBD2 (6 bases). This CDR3 is built from 17 residues. The germline V and J ends were trimmed by 5 bases and 8 bases, with 25 bases remaining between them. Germline V gives CDR1 MNHEY, CDR2 SMNVEV (reference sequence).

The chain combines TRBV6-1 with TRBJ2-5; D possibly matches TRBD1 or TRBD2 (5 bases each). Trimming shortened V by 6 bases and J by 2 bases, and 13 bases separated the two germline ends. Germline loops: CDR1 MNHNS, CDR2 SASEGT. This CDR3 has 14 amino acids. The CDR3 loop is CASSTGPIQETQYF. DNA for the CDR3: TGTGCCAGCAGCACGGGGCCGATTCAAGAGACCCAGTACTTC.

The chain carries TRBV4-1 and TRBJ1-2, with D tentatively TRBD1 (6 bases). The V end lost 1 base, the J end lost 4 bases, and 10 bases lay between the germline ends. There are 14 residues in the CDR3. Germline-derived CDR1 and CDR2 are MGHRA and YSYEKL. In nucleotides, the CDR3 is TGCGCCAGCAGCCAAGCTAGACAGGTCTATGGCTACACCTTC. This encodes CASSQARQVYGYTF.

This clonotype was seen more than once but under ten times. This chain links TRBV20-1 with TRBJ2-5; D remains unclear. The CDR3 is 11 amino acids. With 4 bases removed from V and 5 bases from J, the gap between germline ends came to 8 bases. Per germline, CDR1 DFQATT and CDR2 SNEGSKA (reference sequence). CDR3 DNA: TGCAGTGCTACTTCGGAGGAGACCCAGTACTTC. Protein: CSATSEETQYF.

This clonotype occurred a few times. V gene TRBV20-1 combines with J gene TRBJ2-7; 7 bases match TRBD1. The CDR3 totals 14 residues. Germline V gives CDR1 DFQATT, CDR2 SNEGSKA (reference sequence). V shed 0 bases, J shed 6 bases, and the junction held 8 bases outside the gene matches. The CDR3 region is CSAREGRGPGEQYF. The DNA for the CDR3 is TGCAGTGCTAGAGAAGGAAGGGGGCCTGGCGAGCAGTACTTC.

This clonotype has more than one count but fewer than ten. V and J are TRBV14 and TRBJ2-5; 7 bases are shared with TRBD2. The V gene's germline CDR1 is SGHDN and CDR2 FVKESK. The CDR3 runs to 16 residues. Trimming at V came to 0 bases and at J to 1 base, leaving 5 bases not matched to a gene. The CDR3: CASSQDRTSGQETQYF. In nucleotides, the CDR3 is TGTGCCAGCAGCCAAGATAGGACTAGTGGCCAAGAGACCCAGTACTTC.

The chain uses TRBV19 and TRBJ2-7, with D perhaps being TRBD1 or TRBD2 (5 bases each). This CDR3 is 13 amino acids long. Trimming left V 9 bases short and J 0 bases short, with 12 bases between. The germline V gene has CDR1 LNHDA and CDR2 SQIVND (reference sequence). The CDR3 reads CASVDGASYEQYF. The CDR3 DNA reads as TGTGCCAGCGTTGACGGGGCCTCCTACGAGCAGTACTTC.

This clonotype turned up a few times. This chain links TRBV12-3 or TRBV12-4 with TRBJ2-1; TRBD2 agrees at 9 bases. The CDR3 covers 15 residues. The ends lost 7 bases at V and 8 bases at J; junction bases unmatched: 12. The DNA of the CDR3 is TGTGCCAGCACCTTGGGGGCGGGGGGGGTCGATGAGCAGTTCTTC. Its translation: CASTLGAGGVDEQFF.

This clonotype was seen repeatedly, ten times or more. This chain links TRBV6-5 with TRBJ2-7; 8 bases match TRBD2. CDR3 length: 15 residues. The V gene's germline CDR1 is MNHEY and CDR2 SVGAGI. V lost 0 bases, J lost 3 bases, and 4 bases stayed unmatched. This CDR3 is CASSYSSGRGYEQYF. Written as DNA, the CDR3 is TGTGCCAGCAGTTACTCCAGCGGGAGAGGCTACGAGCAGTACTTC.